The T cell receptor (beta chain) under discussion was sequenced for a study of shared clonotypes between healthy human individuals. Points from the study as a whole: Researchers sampled only blood; tissue repertoires likely differ. Compared with memory subsets, naive subsets generally had larger estimated richness.

Trimming took 8 bases from V and 7 from J; bases not matched to a gene: 5. Germline assignment: CDR1 MGHDK and CDR2 SYGVNS. The CDR3 is 13 amino acids. This table comes from immunoSEQ multiplex PCR, and its TCRdb copy is limited to in-frame clones, with some not included. The table shows a few million clones, with 85% to 95% occurring only once. Donors were healthy HIV-negative adults without recently reported acute infections or vaccinations. Comments on this clone: The antigen remains undetermined.

This sequence joins TRBV25-1 and TRBJ1-6; 7 nucleotides align to TRBD1. Sequencing was carried out using naive CD4+ T cells from PBMCs. Subset in this sample: CD45RA+ positively selected. The receptor was derived from a man between 18 and 29 years old in good health. Some clones in this sample may be carry-over from other donors' samples. The CDR3 protein is CASSGQENSPLHF. CDR3 coding DNA: TGTGCCAGCTCAGGACAGGAAAATTCACCCCTCCACTTT.